This T cell receptor (beta chain) stems from a study of blood T cell repertoires in COVID-19. The V gene's germline CDR1 is MGHRA and CDR2 YSYEKL. The CDR3 consists of 13 residues. V gave up 5 bases and J gave up 8 bases, with 13 bases separating them. Donors were grouped by their self-reported clinical history. Source study methods: Estimated nucleated cell counts came from reference gene primer amplification. Here immunoSEQ multiplex PCR was the method, and the copy in TCRdb shows in-frame clones only, minus some. Clonal size and the V and J genes are those of that table, whereas D and trimming came from the DNA. The sample records under 200,000 clones, around 88% being singletons.

The clonotype originates from a man aged 40-49 years with acute COVID-19. The V and J genes are TRBV4-1 and TRBJ1-5; D may be TRBD1 (6 bases). The sample taken for sequencing was PBMCs or T cells enriched from blood (not recorded which). CDR3 region: CASSATPGEPQHF. The CDR3 DNA is TGCGCCAGCAGCGCTACTCCAGGGGAGCCCCAGCATTTT.